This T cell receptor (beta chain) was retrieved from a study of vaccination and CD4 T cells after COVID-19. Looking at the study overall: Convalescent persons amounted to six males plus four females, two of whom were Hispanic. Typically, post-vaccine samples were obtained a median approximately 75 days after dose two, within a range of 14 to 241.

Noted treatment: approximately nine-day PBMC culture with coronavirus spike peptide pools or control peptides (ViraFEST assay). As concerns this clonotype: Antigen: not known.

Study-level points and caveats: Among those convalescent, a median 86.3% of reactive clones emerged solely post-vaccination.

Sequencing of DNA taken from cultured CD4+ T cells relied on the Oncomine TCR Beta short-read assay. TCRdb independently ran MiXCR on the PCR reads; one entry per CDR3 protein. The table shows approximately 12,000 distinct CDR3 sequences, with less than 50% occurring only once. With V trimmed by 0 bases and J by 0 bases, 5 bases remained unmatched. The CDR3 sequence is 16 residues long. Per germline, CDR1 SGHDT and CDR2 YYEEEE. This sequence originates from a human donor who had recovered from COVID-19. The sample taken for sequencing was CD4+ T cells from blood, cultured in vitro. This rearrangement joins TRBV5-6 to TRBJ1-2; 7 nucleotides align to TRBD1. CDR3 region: CASSLGDRLPNYGYTF. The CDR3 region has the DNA TGTGCCAGCAGCTTGGGGGACAGACTCCCTAACTATGGCTACACCTTC.